At least ten counts were recorded for the clone carrying this TCR beta chain. The data belong to a study of T cells after posttransplantation cyclophosphamide. Trimming took 5 bases from V and 8 from J, leaving 16 bases between them. Germline assignment: CDR1 SGHTA and CDR2 FQGNSA. The CDR3 sequence is 14 residues long. Sequenced by immunoSEQ multiplex PCR; TCRdb stores in-frame clones only, minus some. This sample carries about 3,100 clones, none of them present only once. Treatment was busulfan-fludarabine conditioning, a marrow graft, and cyclophosphamide on days +3 and +4. The sequence was obtained from a female patient in her forties who received an allogeneic stem cell transplant from a related donor, was CMV-positive, and had no GVHD. The graft donor may account for some of the T cells. This sequence joins TRBV7-2 and TRBJ1-5; possible D gene TRBD1, 5 bases. The material was PBMCs, obtained 84 days after allogeneic stem cell transplant with posttransplant cyclophosphamide. This CDR3 reads CASSPGQGTEPQHF. The DNA of the CDR3 is TGTGCCAGCAGCCCCGGGCAGGGCACAGAGCCCCAGCATTTT. Full variable domain (outside the CDR3, taken from reference TRBV7-2 and TRBJ1-5): GAGVSQSPSNKVTEKGKDVELRCDPISGHTALYWYRQSLGQGLEFLIYFQGNSAPDKSGLPSDRFSAERTGGSVSTLTIQRTQQEDSAVYLCASSPGQGTEPQHFGDGTRLSIL.